The clone carrying this TCR beta chain was recorded at least ten times. Its cognate antigen is unknown. Trimming removed 4 bases from V and 7 bases from J; junction bases left unmatched: 1. The CDR3 is made up of 13 amino acids. TCRdb processed the RT-PCR reads anew with MiXCR; each CDR3 protein has one entry. Seen here are hundreds of thousands of distinct CDR3 sequences, less than 20% observed once, and the top ten hold around 9.9%. This sample was included in a study of response to subunit inactivated influenza vaccine. General study results and limits: Authors proposed each seasonal influenza vaccination draws in few new T cells.

This specimen consisted of PBMCs from blood, obtained more than 4 days after vaccination. The chain links TRBV12-3 or TRBV12-4 to TRBJ1-6, with 7 bases aligning to TRBD1. The receptor was derived from a man aged 50-59 years who received an inactivated influenza vaccine. CDR3 sequence: CASSSTGNSPLHF. In DNA, the CDR3 is TGTGCCAGCAGTTCGACAGGGAATTCACCCCTCCACTTT.